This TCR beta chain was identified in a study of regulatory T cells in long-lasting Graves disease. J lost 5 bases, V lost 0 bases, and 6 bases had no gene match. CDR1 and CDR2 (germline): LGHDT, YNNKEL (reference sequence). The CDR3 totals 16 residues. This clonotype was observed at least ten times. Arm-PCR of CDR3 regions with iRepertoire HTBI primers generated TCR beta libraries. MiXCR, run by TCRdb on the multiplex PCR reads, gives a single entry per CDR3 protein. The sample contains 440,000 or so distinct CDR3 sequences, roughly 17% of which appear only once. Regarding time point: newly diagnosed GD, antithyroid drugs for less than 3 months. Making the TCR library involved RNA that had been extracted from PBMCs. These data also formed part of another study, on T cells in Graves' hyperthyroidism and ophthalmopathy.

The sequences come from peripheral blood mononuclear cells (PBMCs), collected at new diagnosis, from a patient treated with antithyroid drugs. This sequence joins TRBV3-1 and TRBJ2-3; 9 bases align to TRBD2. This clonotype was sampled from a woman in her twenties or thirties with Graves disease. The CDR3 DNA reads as TGTGCCAGCAGCCAAGAGGTAGCGGGAGCGGTAGATACGCAGTATTTT. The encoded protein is CASSQEVAGAVDTQYF.